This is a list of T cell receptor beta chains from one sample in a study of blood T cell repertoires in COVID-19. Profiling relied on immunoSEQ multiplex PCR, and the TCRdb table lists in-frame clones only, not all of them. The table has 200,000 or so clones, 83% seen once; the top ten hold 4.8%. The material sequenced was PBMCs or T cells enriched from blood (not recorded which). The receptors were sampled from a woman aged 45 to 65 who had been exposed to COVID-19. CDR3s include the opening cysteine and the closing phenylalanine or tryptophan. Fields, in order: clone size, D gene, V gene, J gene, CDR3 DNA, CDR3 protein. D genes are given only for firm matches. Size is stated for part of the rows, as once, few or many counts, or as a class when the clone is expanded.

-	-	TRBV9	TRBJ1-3	TGTGCCAGCAGCGTAGCCCCCGCAGGGGCAGGAAACACCATATATTTT	CASSVAPAGAGNTIYF
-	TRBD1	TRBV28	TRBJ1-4	TGTGCCAGCAGATACAGGACAGGGCGAAATGAAAAACTGTTTTTT	CASRYRTGRNEKLFF
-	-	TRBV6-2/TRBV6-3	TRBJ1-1	TGTGCCAGCAGCTGGACTCGGAACACTGAAGCTTTCTTT	CASSWTRNTEAFF
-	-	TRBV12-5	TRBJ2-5	TGTGCTAGTGGTTTGGTGGGAGGGGGGGAGACCCAGTACTTC	CASGLVGGGETQYF
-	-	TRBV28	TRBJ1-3	TGTGCCAGCAACCGGGACTTCGGAGGTACCATATATTTT	CASNRDFGGTIYF
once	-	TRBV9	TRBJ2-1	TGTGCCAGCAGCGTAGCTCAAACAGGGAATGAGCAGTTCTTC	CASSVAQTGNEQFF
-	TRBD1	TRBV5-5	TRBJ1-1	TGTGCCAGCATCCTGGGGTCGGGACAGGGGGGCGAAACTGAAGCTTTCTTT	CASILGSGQGGETEAFF
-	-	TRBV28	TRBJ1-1	TGTGCCAGCTTAGATGGGCGGGGGATGAACACTGAAGCTTTCTTT	CASLDGRGMNTEAFF
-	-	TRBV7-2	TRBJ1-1	TGTGCCAGCAGCTTCAGGGCCCTGAACACTGAAGCTTTCTTT	CASSFRALNTEAFF
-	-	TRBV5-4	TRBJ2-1	TGTGCCAGCAGCTCTGGTGTGGGGGGCAATGAGCAGTTCTTC	CASSSGVGGNEQFF
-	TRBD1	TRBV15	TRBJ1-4	TGTGCCACCAGCGGGTTGACAGGGGCCGGTGAAAAACTGTTTTTT	CATSGLTGAGEKLFF
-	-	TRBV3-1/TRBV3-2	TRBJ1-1	TGTGCCAGCAGCTCGACAGCCATGAACACTGAAGCTTTCTTT	CASSSTAMNTEAFF
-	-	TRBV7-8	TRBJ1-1	TGTGCCAGCAGCTTAGGGACTGGGCCCACTGAAGCTTTCTTT	CASSLGTGPTEAFF
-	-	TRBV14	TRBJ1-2	TGTGCCAGCAGTCACAGGGACGGCTACACCTTC	CASSHRDGYTF
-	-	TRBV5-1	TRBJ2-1	TGCGCCAGCAGCTTGAGAGGGCAGGCCAATGAGCAGTTCTTC	CASSLRGQANEQFF
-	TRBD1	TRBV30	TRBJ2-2	TGTGCCGGAGGGGACAGGGGTACGACCACCGGGGAGCTGTTTTTT	CAGGDRGTTTGELFF
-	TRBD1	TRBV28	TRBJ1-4	TGTGCCAGCAGTTATGACAGGGGGCGCCGGGAACTGTTTTTT	CASSYDRGRRELFF
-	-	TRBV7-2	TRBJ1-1	TGTGCCAGCAGCCCATTCCTGAACACTGAAGCTTTCTTT	CASSPFLNTEAFF
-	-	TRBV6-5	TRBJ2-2	TGTGCCAGCACTCAGGGGAACACCGGGGAGCTGTTTTTT	CASTQGNTGELFF
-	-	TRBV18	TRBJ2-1	TGTGCCAGCTCACCACAGGAGTACAATGAGCAGTTCTTC	CASSPQEYNEQFF
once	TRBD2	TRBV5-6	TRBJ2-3	TGTGCCAGCAGCTTCGGTCTAGGGCGGGGGGCCTCAGATACGCAGTATTTT	CASSFGLGRGASDTQYF
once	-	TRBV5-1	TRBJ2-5	TGCGCCAGCAGCTTGGGGTGGGGCCTAGAGGAGACCCAGTACTTC	CASSLGWGLEETQYF
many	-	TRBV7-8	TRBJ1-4	TGTGCCAGCAGCTTAGAGGGAGGGACGTGGGAAAAACTGTTTTTT	CASSLEGGTWEKLFF
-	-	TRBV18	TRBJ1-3	TGTGCCAGCTCACCGCGACAACCGATCTCTGGAAACACCATATATTTT	CASSPRQPISGNTIYF
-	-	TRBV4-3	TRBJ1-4	TGCGCCAGCAGCAGCAGGTTCAGTAATGAAAAACTGTTTTTT	CASSSRFSNEKLFF
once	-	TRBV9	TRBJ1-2	TGTGCCAGCAGCGTAGAAATGACAGGTTATGGCTACACCTTC	CASSVEMTGYGYTF
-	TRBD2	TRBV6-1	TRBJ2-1	TGTGCCAGCAGTGAAGGAATAATGGCTAGCGGGGTGCAGTTCTTC	CASSEGIMASGVQFF
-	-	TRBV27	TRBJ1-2	TGTGCCAGCAGTTCAACAGGCTATGGCTACACCTTC	CASSSTGYGYTF
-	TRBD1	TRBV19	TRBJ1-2	TGTGCCAGTAAGGACAGGGGAAGCCATGGCTACACCTTC	CASKDRGSHGYTF
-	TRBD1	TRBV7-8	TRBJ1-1	TGTGCCAGCAGCTTATTAGCCGGGACAGCGGGGGTCGCTTTCTTT	CASSLLAGTAGVAFF
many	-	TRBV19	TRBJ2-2	TGTGCCAGTAGGCCAGATCCGAACACCGGGGAGCTGTTTTTT	CASRPDPNTGELFF